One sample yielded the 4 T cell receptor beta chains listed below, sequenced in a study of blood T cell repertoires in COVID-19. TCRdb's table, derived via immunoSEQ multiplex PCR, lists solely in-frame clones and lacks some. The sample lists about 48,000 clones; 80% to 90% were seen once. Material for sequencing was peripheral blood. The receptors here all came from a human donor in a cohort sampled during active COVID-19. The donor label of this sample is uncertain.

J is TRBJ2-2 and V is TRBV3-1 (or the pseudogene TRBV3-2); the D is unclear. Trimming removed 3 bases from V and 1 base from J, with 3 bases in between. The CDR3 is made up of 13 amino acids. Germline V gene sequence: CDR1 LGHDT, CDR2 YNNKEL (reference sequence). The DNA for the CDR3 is TGTGCCAGCAGCCACAGGAACACCGGGGAGCTGTTTTTT. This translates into CASSHRNTGELFF.

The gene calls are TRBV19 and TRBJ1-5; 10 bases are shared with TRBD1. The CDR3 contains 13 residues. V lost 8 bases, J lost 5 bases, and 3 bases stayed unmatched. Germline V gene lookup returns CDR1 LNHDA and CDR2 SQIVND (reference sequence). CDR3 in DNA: TGTGCCAGTTCCGGGACAGGGGATCAGCCCCAGCATTTT. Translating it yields CASSGTGDQPQHF.

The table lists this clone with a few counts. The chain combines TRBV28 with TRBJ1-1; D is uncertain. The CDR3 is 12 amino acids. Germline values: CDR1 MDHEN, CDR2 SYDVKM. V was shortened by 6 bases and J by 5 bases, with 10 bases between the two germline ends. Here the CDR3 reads CASRGSGTEAFF. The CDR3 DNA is TGTGCCAGCAGGGGGTCGGGGACTGAAGCTTTCTTT. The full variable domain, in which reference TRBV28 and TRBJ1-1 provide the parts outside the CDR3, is DVKVTQSSRYLVKRTGEKVFLECVQDMDHENMFWYRQDPGLGLRLIYFSYDVKMKEKGDIPEGYSVSREKKERFSLILESASTNQTSMYLCASRGSGTEAFFGQGTRLTVV.

The CDR3 spells CASSPAGQGTGGYTF. CDR3 nucleotides: TGTGCCAGCTCACCCGCGGGACAGGGGACGGGCGGCTACACCTTC. The chain employs TRBV18 and TRBJ1-2; TRBD1 aligns across 10 bases. This CDR3 is built from 15 residues. CDR1 and CDR2 from the germline V gene are KGHSH and LQKENI. J was trimmed by 8 bases and V by 3 bases; bases with no gene match: 9.